Presented here are 20 T cell receptor beta chains from one specimen sequenced in a study of response to subunit inactivated influenza vaccine (dated by TCRdb to 2016 to 2018). The library came from RT-PCR. TCRdb names Illumina HiSeq 2500 as the instrument used. The raw public data were reprocessed by TCRdb itself: fastp quality trimming at Q25, MiXCR clonotype calling, in-frame beta chains only. Rows with one shared CDR3 protein collapse into an entry with the most common genes and DNA. The sample has approximately 730,000 distinct CDR3 sequences on record, 11% to 15% of them singletons. 6.5% to 8.5% of the sample rests with the top ten. The material was PBMCs from blood, obtained roughly 2 weeks before vaccination. The source is a man in his forties or fifties who received an inactivated influenza vaccine. Donor details come from another sample of the same person, matched by shared clones.

The chain links TRBV6-2 or TRBV6-3 to TRBJ1-5, with 7 bases aligning to TRBD1. The V and J ends lost 2 bases and 3 bases, in that order; junction bases with no gene match: 13. There are 18 residues in the CDR3. Germline values: CDR1 MNHEY, CDR2 SVGEGT. The CDR3 spells CASSYPQTGERINQPQHF. In DNA form, the CDR3 reads TGTGCCAGCAGTTACCCCCAAACAGGGGAGAGGATCAATCAGCCCCAGCATTTT.

Only a few counts were recorded for this clonotype. The chain couples TRBV6-2 or TRBV6-3 to TRBJ2-3, with 7 positions matching TRBD1. The germline gives CDR1 MNHEY, CDR2 SVGEGT. CDR3 length: 17 residues. The ends lost 6 bases at V and 2 bases at J; junction bases unmatched: 14. In DNA form, the CDR3 reads TGTGCCAGCAGAACCACCCTGGGACAGAGGAACACAGATACGCAGTATTTT. It encodes CASRTTLGQRNTDTQYF.

V gene TRBV7-8 combines with J gene TRBJ2-7; 10 bases are a match to TRBD1. Germline V gene sequence: CDR1 SGHVS, CDR2 FQNEAQ. V lost 9 bases to trimming and J lost 3 bases; unmatched junction nucleotides: 5. The CDR3 spans 13 residues. The CDR3 DNA reads TGTGCCAGTGGGACAGGGGCCATCTACGAGCAGTACTTC. Encoded protein: CASGTGAIYEQYF.

This clonotype has more than one count but fewer than ten. This chain joins TRBV5-1 and TRBJ2-7; D remains unclear. Germline CDR1 is SGHRS and CDR2 is YFSETQ. Trimming removed 0 bases from V and 6 bases from J, with 10 bases in between. The CDR3 has 13 residues. The DNA of the CDR3 is TGCGCCAGCAGCTTGGCCTTCACCGGCGAGCAGTACTTC. The encoded protein is CASSLAFTGEQYF.

This clonotype was recorded only once. This rearrangement joins TRBV4-3 to TRBJ1-2; no clear D. V gave up 0 bases and J gave up 4 bases, with 9 bases separating them. The CDR3 runs 14 residues. Germline lookup yields CDR1 LGHNA and CDR2 YSLEER. The CDR3 sequence: CASSQDPSGYGYTF. CDR3 sequence (DNA): TGCGCCAGCAGCCAAGACCCCTCGGGCTATGGCTACACCTTC.

This clonotype was seen a few times. The genes are TRBV29-1 and TRBJ2-1; TRBD1 is a possible D gene (7 bases). CDR3 length equals 16 residues. V lost 0 bases and J 3 bases, leaving 15 bases between the germline ends. In germline, CDR1 is SQVTM, CDR2 ANQGSEA. CDR3 region: CSVEEGTAGYYNEQFF. CDR3 nucleotides: TGCAGCGTTGAAGAGGGGACAGCGGGTTACTACAATGAGCAGTTCTTC.

This clonotype showed up many times. The rearrangement links TRBV12-3 or TRBV12-4 to TRBJ2-1, with D perhaps TRBD2 (5 bases). CDR3 size: 14 residues. V lost 5 bases and J lost 0, with 8 bases in between. CDR3 coding DNA: TGTGCCAGCAGTGAGGGCGGCTCCTACAATGAGCAGTTCTTC. Amino acids: CASSEGGSYNEQFF.

The chain recombines TRBV20-1 with TRBJ2-3; 7 bases map to TRBD2. Germline lookup yields CDR1 DFQATT and CDR2 SNEGSKA (reference sequence). The CDR3 has 13 residues. The chain's CDR3 is CRGREPSTDTQYF. DNA for the CDR3: TGCAGAGGGCGGGAGCCGAGCACAGATACGCAGTATTTT.

The chain combines TRBV9 with TRBJ2-1, with TRBD2 matching 7 bases. The CDR3 contains 16 residues. The ends lost 2 bases at V and 7 bases at J; junction bases unmatched: 12. Germline V gene sequence: CDR1 SGDLS, CDR2 YYNGEE. DNA of the CDR3: TGTGCCAGCAGCGTTGATCAGGGCGGGGGAGAGAATGAGCAGTTCTTC. Protein: CASSVDQGGGENEQFF.

This clonotype was found many times. J is TRBJ1-1 and V is TRBV7-9; the D gene is possibly TRBD1 (6 bases). The CDR3 is 15 residues long. V lost 0 bases and J 5 bases, leaving 13 bases between the germline ends. The germline gives CDR1 SEHNR, CDR2 FQNEAQ (reference sequence). For the CDR3, the DNA is TGTGCCAGCAGCTTAGCTCAGGGGCTACGGACTGAAGCTTTCTTT. Translation gives CASSLAQGLRTEAFF.

This clonotype was seen more than once but under ten times. The V gene is TRBV7-2, the J gene TRBJ1-2; D is undetermined. The CDR3 consists of 12 residues. The germline V gene has CDR1 SGHTA and CDR2 FQGNSA. V lost 5 bases and J lost 7, with 11 bases in between. The CDR3 sequence is CASSTGRSGYTF. The CDR3 nucleotides read TGTGCCAGCAGCACCGGGAGGAGTGGCTACACCTTC.

This clonotype was observed many times. The chain is built from TRBV10-3 and TRBJ2-1; 9 bases agree with TRBD2. Germline V lookup: CDR1 ENHRY, CDR2 SYGVKD. The CDR3 spans 13 residues. The trim removed 6 bases at V and 12 bases at J, leaving 9 bases unmatched. The CDR3 nucleotides are TGTGCCATCAGCCCAGCGGGAGGCGGGGGGCAGTTCTTC. Its translation: CAISPAGGGGQFF.

The chain recombines TRBV29-1 with TRBJ1-1; no firm D call. CDR1 is SQVTM and CDR2 is ANQGSEA in the germline V gene. There are 13 residues in the CDR3. Trimming removed 0 bases at V and 1 base at J, with 6 bases between. The CDR3 sequence: CSVEDHRNTEAFF. The DNA of the CDR3 is TGCAGCGTTGAAGACCACCGGAACACTGAAGCTTTCTTT.

This clonotype was observed a handful of times. The J gene is TRBJ2-5, the V gene TRBV4-3, with D tentatively TRBD1 (6 bases). From germline, CDR1 is LGHNA and CDR2 YSLEER. The CDR3 runs 15 residues. Trimming took 4 bases from V and 2 from J, leaving 14 bases between them. CDR3 region: CASSPNPGQQETQYF. Here the CDR3 DNA reads TGCGCCAGCAGCCCAAACCCGGGACAACAAGAGACCCAGTACTTC.

The gene calls are TRBV15 and TRBJ2-5; D gene unclear. Trimming took 5 bases from V and 4 from J, leaving 11 bases between them. Germline CDR1 and CDR2: LNHNV and YYDKDF (reference sequence). This CDR3 comprises 13 residues. The CDR3 DNA reads TGTGCCACCAGCGGTCCCCAAAGAGAGACCCAGTACTTC. It codes for CATSGPQRETQYF.

This clonotype has a handful of counts. The chain links TRBV4-1 to TRBJ2-5; a weak D match, TRBD1 (5 bases). V was clipped by 0 bases and J by 4 bases, with 18 bases between them. The germline V gene has CDR1 MGHRA and CDR2 YSYEKL. This CDR3 is 17 amino acids long. This CDR3 reads CASSQDYPGSVIETQYF. CDR3 sequence (DNA): TGCGCCAGCAGCCAAGATTACCCAGGGTCAGTCATAGAGACCCAGTACTTC.

V usage is TRBV25-1 and J usage is TRBJ2-7; D perhaps matches TRBD1 (6 bases). This CDR3 is built from 15 residues. Per germline, CDR1 MGHDK and CDR2 SYGVNS. Trimming removed 4 bases at V and 12 bases at J, with 25 bases between. The CDR3 bases are TGTGCCAGCAGTGGGCCTCAGGTTCGGGACACCAGGCGGTACTTC. Translated, it gives CASSGPQVRDTRRYF.

This clonotype was counted between two and nine times. The V and J genes are TRBV6-4 and TRBJ2-7; maybe TRBD2 (6 bases). This CDR3 is built from 15 residues. The V gene's germline CDR1 is MRHNA and CDR2 SNTAGT. Trimming shortened V by 0 bases and J by 1 base, and 10 bases separated the two germline ends. CDR3 sequence reads: CASSDSGRRSYEQYF. The CDR3 region has the DNA TGTGCCAGCAGTGACTCTGGGAGGAGGTCCTACGAGCAGTACTTC.

This clonotype was recorded at least ten times. V is TRBV10-3 and J is TRBJ2-5; D may match TRBD1 or TRBD2 (5 bases each). V lost 0 bases, J lost 1 base, and 9 bases lay in between. The CDR3 length is 15 residues. CDR1 ENHRY and CDR2 SYGVKD come from the germline V gene. The CDR3 coding sequence is TGTGCCATCAGTGAGTCGAGGGGCAGCCAAGAGACCCAGTACTTC. Translation: CAISESRGSQETQYF.

The rearrangement links TRBV28 to TRBJ1-4; D remains ambiguous. The CDR3 extends over 13 amino acids. V lost 5 bases and J lost 6, with 10 bases in between. Germline assignment: CDR1 MDHEN and CDR2 SYDVKM. The CDR3 DNA sequence: TGTGCCAGCAGTCCAAGATATTATGAAAAACTGTTTTTT. Protein sequence: CASSPRYYEKLFF.